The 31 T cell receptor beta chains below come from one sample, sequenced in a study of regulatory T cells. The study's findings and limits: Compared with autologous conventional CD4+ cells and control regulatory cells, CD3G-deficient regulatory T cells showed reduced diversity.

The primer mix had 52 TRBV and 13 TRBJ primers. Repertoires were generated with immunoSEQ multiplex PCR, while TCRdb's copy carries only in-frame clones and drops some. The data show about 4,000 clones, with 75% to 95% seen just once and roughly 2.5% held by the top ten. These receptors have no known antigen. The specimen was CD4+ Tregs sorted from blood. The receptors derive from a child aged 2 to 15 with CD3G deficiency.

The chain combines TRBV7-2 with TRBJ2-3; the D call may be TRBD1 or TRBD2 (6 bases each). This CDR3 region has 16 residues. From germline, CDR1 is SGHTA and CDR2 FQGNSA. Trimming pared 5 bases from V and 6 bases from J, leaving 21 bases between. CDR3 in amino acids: CASSPRGPTLGDTQYF. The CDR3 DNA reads TGTGCCAGCAGCCCCCGGGGGCCCACCCTGGGGGATACGCAGTATTTT. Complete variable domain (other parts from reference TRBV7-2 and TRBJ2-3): GAGVSQSPSNKVTEKGKDVELRCDPISGHTALYWYRQSLGQGLEFLIYFQGNSAPDKSGLPSDRFSAERTGGSVSTLTIQRTQQEDSAVYLCASSPRGPTLGDTQYFGPGTRLTVL.

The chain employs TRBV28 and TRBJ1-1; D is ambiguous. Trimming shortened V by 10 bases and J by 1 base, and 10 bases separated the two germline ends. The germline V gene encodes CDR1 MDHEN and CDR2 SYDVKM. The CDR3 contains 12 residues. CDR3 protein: CATSRWNTEAFF. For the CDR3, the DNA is TGTGCCACCTCGCGTTGGAACACTGAAGCTTTCTTT. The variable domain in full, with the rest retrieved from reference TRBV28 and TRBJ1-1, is DVKVTQSSRYLVKRTGEKVFLECVQDMDHENMFWYRQDPGLGLRLIYFSYDVKMKEKGDIPEGYSVSREKKERFSLILESASTNQTSMYLCATSRWNTEAFFGQGTRLTVV.

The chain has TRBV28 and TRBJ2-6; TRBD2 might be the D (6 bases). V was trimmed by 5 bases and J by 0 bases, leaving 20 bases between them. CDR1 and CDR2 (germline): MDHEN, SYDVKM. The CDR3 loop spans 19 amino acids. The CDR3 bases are TGTGCCAGCAGTCCGTGGGAGGTCCCCGGATTCTCTGGGGCCAACGTCCTGACTTTC. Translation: CASSPWEVPGFSGANVLTF.

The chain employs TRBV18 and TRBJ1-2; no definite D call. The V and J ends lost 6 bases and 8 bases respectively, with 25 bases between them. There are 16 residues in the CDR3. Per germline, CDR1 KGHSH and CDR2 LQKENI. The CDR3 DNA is TGTGCCAGCTCCCAAGATACAACAGCCGGCGGTGGAGGCTACACCTTC. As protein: CASSQDTTAGGGGYTF.

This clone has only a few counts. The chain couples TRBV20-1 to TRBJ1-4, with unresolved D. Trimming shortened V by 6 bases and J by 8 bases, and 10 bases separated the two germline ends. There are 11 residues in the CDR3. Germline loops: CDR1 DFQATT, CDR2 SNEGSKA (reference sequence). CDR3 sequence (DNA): TGCAGTGCCCCGAGAGGAGAAAAACTGTTTTTT. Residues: CSAPRGEKLFF.

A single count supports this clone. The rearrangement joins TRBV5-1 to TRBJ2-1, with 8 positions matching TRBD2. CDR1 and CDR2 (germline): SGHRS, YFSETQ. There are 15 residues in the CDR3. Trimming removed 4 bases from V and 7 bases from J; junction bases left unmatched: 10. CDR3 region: CASSVGLAYRNEQFF. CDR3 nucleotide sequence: TGCGCCAGCAGCGTCGGACTAGCATATAGGAATGAGCAGTTCTTC.

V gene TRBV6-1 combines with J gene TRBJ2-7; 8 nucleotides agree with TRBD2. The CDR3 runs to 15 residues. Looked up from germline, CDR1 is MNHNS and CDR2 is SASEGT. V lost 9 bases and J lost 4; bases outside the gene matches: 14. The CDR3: CASNQGTSALYEQYF. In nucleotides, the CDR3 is TGTGCCAGTAATCAAGGGACTAGTGCCCTTTACGAGCAGTACTTC.

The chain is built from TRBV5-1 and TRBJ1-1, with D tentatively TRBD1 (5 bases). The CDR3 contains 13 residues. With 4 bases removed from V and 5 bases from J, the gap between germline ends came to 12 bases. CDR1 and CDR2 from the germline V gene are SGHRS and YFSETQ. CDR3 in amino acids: CASSTRSGTEAFF. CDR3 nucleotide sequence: TGCGCCAGCAGCACCCGGTCAGGGACTGAAGCTTTCTTT.

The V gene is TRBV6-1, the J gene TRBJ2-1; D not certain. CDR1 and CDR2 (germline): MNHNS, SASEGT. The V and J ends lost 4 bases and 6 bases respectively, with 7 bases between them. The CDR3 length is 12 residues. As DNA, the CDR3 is TGTGCCAGCAGTGTAGCTCGCAATGAGCAGTTCTTC. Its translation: CASSVARNEQFF.

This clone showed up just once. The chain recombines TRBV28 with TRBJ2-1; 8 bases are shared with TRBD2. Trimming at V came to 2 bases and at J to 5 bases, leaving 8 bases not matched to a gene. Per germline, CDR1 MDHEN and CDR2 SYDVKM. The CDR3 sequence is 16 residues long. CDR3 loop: CASSLRRTSRNNEQFF. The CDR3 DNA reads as TGTGCCAGCAGTTTACGAAGGACTAGCAGAAACAATGAGCAGTTCTTC.

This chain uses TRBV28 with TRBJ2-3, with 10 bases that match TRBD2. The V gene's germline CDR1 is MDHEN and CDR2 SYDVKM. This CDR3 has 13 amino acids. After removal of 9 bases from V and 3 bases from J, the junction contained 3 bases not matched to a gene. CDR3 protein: CASRTSGTDTQYF. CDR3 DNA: TGTGCCAGTCGGACTAGCGGTACAGATACGCAGTATTTT.

CDR3 protein: CASSLGYGGGEQYF. The DNA of the CDR3 is TGCGCCAGCAGCTTGGGGTATGGTGGCGGCGAGCAGTACTTC. The chain links TRBV5-1 to TRBJ2-7; D remains unclear. Trimming stripped 0 bases from V and 6 bases from J, with 13 bases between. Germline lookup yields CDR1 SGHRS and CDR2 YFSETQ. The length of the CDR3 is 14 residues.

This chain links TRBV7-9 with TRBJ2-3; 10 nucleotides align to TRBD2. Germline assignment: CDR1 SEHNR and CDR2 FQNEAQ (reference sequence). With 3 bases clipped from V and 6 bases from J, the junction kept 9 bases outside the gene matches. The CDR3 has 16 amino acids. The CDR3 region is CASSFIKREGLDTQYF. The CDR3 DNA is TGTGCCAGCAGCTTTATAAAGCGGGAGGGCCTGGATACGCAGTATTTT.

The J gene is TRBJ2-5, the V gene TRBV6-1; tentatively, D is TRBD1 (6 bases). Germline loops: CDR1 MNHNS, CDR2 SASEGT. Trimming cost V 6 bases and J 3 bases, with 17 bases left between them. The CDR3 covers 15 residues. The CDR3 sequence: CASRAFGGREETQYF. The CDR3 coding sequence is TGTGCCAGCAGAGCCTTTGGGGGCCGGGAAGAGACCCAGTACTTC.

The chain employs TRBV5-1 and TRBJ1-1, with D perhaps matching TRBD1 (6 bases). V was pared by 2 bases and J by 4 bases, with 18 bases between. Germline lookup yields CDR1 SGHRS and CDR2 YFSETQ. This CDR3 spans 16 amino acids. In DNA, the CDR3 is TGCGCCAGCAGCTTAGATCCGGGACACGGAGCCACTGAAGCTTTCTTT. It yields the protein CASSLDPGHGATEAFF.

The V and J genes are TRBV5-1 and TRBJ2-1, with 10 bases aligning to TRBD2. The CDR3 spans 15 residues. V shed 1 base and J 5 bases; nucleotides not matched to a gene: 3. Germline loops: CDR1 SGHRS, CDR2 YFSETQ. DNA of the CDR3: TGCGCCAGCAGCTTGCGTGGACTAGCGGACAATGAGCAGTTCTTC. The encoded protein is CASSLRGLADNEQFF.

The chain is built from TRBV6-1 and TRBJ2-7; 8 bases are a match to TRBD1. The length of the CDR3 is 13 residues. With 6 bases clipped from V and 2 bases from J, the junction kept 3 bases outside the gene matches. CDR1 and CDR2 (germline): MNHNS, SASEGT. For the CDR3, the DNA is TGTGCCAGCAGCCCAGGGGGCCCCTACGAGCAGTACTTC. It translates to CASSPGGPYEQYF.

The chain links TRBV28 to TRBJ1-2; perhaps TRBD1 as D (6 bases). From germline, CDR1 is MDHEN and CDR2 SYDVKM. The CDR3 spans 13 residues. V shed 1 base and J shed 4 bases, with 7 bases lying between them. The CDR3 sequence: CASSLSDSYGYTF. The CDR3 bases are TGTGCCAGCAGTTTATCGGACAGCTATGGCTACACCTTC.

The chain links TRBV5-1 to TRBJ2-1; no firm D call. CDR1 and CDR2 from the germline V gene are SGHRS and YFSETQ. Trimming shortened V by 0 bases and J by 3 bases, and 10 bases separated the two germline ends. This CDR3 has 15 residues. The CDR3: CASSLGPGVYNEQFF. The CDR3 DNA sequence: TGCGCCAGCAGCTTGGGACCGGGTGTCTACAATGAGCAGTTCTTC.

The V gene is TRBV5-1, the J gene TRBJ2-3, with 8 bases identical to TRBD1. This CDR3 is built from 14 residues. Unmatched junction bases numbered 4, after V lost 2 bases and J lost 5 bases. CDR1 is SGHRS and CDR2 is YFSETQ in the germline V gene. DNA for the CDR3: TGCGCCAGCAGCTTTCACACAGGGGGAGATACGCAGTATTTT. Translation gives CASSFHTGGDTQYF.

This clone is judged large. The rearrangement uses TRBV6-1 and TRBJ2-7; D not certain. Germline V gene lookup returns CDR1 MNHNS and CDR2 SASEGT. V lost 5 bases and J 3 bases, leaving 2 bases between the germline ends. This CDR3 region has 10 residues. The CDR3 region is CASSNYEQYF. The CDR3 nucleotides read TGTGCCAGCAGTAACTACGAGCAGTACTTC.

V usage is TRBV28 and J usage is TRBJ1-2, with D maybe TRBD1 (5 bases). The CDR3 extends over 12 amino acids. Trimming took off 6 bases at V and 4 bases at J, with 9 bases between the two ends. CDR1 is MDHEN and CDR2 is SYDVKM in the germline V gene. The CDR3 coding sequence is TGTGCCAGCAGCCCTAGGGGCTATGGCTACACCTTC. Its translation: CASSPRGYGYTF.

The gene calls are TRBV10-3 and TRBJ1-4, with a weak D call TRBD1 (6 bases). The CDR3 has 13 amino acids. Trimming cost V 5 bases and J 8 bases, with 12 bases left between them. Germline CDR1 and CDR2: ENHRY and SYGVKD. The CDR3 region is CAISRDMGEKLFF. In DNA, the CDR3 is TGTGCCATCAGTCGGGACATGGGCGAAAAACTGTTTTTT.

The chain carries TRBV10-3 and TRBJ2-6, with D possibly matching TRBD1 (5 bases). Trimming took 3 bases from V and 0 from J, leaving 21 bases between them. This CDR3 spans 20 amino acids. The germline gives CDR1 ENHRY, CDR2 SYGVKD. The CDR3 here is CAISEGRVRQFSSGANVLTF. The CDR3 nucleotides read TGTGCCATCAGTGAAGGCCGGGTTCGACAGTTCAGCTCTGGGGCCAACGTCCTGACTTTC.

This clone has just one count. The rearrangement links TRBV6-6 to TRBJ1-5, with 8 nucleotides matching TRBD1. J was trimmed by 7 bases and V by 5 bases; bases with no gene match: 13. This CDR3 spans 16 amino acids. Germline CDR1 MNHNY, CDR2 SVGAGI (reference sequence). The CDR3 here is CASSQTTGVVEQPQHF. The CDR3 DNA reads TGTGCCAGCAGTCAGACGACAGGGGTTGTGGAGCAGCCCCAGCATTTT.

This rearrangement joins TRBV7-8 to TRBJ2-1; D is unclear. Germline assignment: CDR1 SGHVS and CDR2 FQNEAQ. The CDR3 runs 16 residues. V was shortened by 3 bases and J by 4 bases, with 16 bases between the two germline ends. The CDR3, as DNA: TGTGCCAGCAGCTTGAGATCCGGATCCGTTTACAATGAGCAGTTCTTC. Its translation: CASSLRSGSVYNEQFF.

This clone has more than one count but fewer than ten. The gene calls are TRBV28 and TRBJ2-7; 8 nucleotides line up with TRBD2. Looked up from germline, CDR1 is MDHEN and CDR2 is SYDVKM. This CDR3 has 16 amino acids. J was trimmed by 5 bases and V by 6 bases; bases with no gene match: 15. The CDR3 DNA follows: TGTGCCAGCAGCCCCTTTTGGATAGCGGGACTCCACGAGCAGTACTTC. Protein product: CASSPFWIAGLHEQYF.

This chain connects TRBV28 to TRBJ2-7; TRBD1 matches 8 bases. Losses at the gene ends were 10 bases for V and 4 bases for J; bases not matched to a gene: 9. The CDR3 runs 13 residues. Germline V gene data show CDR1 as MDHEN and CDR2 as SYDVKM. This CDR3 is CATKGQGEYEQYF. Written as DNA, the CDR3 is TGTGCCACCAAAGGACAGGGTGAATACGAGCAGTACTTC. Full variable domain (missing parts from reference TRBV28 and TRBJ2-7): DVKVTQSSRYLVKRTGEKVFLECVQDMDHENMFWYRQDPGLGLRLIYFSYDVKMKEKGDIPEGYSVSREKKERFSLILESASTNQTSMYLCATKGQGEYEQYFGPGTRLTVT.

CDR3 protein: CASSPQEGVEQFF. Here the CDR3 DNA reads TGTGCCAGCTCACCACAGGAGGGGGTTGAGCAGTTCTTC. This chain uses TRBV18 with TRBJ2-1, with D perhaps assigned TRBD1 or TRBD2 (6 bases each). The V gene's germline CDR1 is KGHSH and CDR2 LQKENI. V was trimmed by 1 base and J by 9 bases, leaving 10 bases between them. The length of the CDR3 is 13 residues.

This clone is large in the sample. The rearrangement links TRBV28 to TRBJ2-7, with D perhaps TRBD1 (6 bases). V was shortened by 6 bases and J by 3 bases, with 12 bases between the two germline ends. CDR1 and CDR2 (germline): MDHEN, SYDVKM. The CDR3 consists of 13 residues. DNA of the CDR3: TGTGCCAGCAGCCTAGAGGGGGACTACGAGCAGTACTTC. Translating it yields CASSLEGDYEQYF.

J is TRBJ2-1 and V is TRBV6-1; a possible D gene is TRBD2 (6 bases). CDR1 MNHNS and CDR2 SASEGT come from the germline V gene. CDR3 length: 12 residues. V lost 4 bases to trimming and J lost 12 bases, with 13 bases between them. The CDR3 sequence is CASSVTGGTQFF. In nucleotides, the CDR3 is TGTGCCAGCAGTGTCACCGGCGGGACGCAGTTCTTC.